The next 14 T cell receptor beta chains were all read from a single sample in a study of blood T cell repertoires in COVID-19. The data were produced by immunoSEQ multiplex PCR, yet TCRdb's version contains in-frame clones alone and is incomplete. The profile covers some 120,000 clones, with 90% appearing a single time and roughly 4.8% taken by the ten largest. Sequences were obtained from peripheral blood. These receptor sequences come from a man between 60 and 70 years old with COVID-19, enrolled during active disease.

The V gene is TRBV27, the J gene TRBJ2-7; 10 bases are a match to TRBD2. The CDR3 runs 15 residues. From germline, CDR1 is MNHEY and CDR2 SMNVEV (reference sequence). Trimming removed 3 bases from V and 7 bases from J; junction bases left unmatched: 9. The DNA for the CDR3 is TGTGCCAGCAGTTTCGGAGCGGGAGGGTTTGGTGAGCAGTACTTC. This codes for CASSFGAGGFGEQYF.

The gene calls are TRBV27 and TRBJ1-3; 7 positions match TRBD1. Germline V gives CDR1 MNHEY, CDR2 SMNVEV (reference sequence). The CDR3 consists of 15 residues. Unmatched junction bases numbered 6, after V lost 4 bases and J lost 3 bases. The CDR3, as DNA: TGTGCCAGCAGTTATAAGGGGGCAGGTGGAAACACCATATATTTT. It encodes CASSYKGAGGNTIYF.

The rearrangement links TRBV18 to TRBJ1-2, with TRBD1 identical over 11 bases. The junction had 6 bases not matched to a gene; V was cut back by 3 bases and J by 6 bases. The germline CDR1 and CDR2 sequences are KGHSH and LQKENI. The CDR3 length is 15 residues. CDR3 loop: CASSPTGTGGNGYTF. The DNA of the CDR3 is TGTGCCAGCTCACCGACCGGGACAGGGGGGAATGGCTACACCTTC.

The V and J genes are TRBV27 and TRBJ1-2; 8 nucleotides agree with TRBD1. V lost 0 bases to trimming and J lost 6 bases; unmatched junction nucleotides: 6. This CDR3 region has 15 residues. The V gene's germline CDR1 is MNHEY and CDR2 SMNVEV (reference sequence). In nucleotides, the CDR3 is TGTGCCAGCAGTTTATCCGCAGGGGGCCGCGATGGCTACACCTTC. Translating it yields CASSLSAGGRDGYTF.

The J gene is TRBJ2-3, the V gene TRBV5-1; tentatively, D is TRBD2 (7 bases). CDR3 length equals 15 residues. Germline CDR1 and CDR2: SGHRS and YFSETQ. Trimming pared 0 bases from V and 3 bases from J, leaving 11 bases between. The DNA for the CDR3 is TGCGCCAGCAGCTTGGATGGGAGGGGGACAGATACGCAGTATTTT. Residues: CASSLDGRGTDTQYF.

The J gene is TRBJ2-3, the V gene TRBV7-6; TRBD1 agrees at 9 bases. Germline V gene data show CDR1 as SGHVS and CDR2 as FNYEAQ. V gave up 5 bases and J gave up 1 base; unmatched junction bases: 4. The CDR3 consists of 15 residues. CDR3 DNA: TGTGCCAGCAGCCTATGGACAGGGGGCACAGATACGCAGTATTTT. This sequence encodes CASSLWTGGTDTQYF.

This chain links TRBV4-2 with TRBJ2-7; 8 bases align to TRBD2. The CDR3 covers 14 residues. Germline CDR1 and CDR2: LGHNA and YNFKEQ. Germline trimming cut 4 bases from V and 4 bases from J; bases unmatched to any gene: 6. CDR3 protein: CASSPTGTRYEQYF. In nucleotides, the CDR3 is TGTGCCAGCAGCCCAACCGGGACTAGATACGAGCAGTACTTC.

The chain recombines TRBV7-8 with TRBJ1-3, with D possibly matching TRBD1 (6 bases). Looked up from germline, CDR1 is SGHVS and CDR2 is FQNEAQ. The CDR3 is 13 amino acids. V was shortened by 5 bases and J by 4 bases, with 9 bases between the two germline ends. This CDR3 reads CASSNRAGNTIYF. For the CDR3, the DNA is TGTGCCAGCAGCAACAGGGCCGGAAACACCATATATTTT. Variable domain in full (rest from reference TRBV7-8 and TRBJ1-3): GAGVSQSPRYKVAKRGQDVALRCDPISGHVSLFWYQQALGQGPEFLTYFQNEAQLDKSGLPSDRFFAERPEGSVSTLKIQRTQQEDSAVYLCASSNRAGNTIYFGEGSWLTVV.

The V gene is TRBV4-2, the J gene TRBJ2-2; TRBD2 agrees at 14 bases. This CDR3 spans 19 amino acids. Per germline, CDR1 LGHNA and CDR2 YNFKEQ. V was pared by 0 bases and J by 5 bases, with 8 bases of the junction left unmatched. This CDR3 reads CASSQEPGLAGEDTGELFF. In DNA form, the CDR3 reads TGTGCCAGCAGCCAAGAACCGGGACTAGCGGGAGAAGATACCGGGGAGCTGTTTTTT.

The CDR3 coding sequence is TGTGCCAGCAGTGAAATAGCGCCGAACACCGGGGAGCTGTTTTTT. It is translated as CASSEIAPNTGELFF. V gene TRBV2 combines with J gene TRBJ2-2; D possibly corresponds to TRBD2 (5 bases). Germline loops: CDR1 SNHLY, CDR2 FYNNEI. V was pared by 2 bases and J by 0 bases, with 7 bases between. CDR3 size: 15 residues.

CDR3 loop: CASRGGARYEQYF. Written as DNA, the CDR3 is TGTGCCAGCAGAGGGGGCGCACGCTACGAGCAGTACTTC. V usage is TRBV2 and J usage is TRBJ2-7; TRBD1 aligns across 7 bases. Germline loops: CDR1 SNHLY, CDR2 FYNNEI. CDR3 length equals 13 residues. Germline trimming cut 6 bases from V and 3 bases from J; bases unmatched to any gene: 5.

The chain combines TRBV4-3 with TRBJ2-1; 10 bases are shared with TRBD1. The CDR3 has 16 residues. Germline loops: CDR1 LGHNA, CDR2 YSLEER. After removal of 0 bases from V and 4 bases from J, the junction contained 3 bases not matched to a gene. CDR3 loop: CASSQERGQGYNEQFF. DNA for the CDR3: TGCGCCAGCAGCCAAGAACGGGGACAGGGGTACAATGAGCAGTTCTTC.

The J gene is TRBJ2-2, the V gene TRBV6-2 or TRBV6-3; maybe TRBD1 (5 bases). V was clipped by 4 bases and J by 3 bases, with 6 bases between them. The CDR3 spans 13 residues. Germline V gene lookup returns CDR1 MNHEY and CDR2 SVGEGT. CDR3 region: CASSLTDTGELFF. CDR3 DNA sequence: TGTGCCAGCAGTTTGACAGACACCGGGGAGCTGTTTTTT.

CDR3 region: CASSPGQGANGNTIYF. CDR3 nucleotides: TGCGCCAGCAGCCCCGGACAGGGGGCGAATGGAAACACCATATATTTT. The chain is built from TRBV5-1 and TRBJ1-3, with 11 bases matching TRBD1. The J segment lost 3 bases and the V segment lost 4 bases, leaving 6 bases of the junction unmatched. The CDR3 runs 16 residues. Germline V gene lookup returns CDR1 SGHRS and CDR2 YFSETQ. The complete variable domain, with remaining parts taken from reference TRBV5-1 and TRBJ1-3, reads KAGVTQTPRYLIKTRGQQVTLSCSPISGHRSVSWYQQTPGQGLQFLFEYFSETQRNKGNFPGRFSGRQFSNSRSEMNVSTLELGDSALYLCASSPGQGANGNTIYFGEGSWLTVV.